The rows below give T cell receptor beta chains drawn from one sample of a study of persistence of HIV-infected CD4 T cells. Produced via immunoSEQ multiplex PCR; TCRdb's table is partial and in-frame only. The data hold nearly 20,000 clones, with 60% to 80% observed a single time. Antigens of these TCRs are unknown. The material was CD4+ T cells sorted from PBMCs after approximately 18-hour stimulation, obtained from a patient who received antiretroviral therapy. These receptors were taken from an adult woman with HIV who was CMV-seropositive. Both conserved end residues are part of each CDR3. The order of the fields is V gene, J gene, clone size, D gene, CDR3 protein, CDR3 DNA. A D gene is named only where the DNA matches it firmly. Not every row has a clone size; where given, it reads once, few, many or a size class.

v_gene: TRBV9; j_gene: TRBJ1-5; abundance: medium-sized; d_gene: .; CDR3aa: CASSHDGGNQPQHF; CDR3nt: TGTGCCAGCAGCCACGATGGGGGAAATCAGCCCCAGCATTTT
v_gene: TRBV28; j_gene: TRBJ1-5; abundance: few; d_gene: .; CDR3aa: CASSEQINQPQHF; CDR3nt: TGTGCCAGCAGTGAACAGATCAATCAGCCCCAGCATTTT
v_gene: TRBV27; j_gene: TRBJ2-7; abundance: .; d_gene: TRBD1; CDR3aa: CASLPGTGYLNEQYF; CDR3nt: TGTGCCAGCTTACCAGGGACAGGCTATCTCAACGAGCAGTACTTC
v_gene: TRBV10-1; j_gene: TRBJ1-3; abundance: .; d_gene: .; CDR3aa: CASAGRSGNTIYF; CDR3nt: TGCGCCAGCGCAGGAAGGTCCGGAAACACCATATATTTT
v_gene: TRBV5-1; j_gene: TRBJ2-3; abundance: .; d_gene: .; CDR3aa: CATTDGLTSTDTQYF; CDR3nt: TGCGCCACCACGGACGGACTTACTAGCACAGATACGCAGTATTTT
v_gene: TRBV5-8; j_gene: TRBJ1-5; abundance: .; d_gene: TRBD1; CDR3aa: CASSLGFWAGGYGNQPQHF; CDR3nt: TGTGCCAGCAGCTTGGGGTTCTGGGCAGGGGGCTATGGCAATCAGCCCCAGCATTTT
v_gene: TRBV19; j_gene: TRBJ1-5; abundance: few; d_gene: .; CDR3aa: CASNQDRSYSNQPQHF; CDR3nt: TGTGCCAGTAACCAAGACCGATCCTATAGCAATCAGCCCCAGCATTTT
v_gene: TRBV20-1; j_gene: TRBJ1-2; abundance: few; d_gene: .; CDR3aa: CSAPGGYGYTF; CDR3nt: TGCAGTGCTCCCGGGGGCTATGGCTACACCTTC
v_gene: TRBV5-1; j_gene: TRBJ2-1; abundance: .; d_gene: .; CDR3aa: CASSLALAPQTYNEQFF; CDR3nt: TGCGCCAGCAGCTTGGCCCTAGCGCCCCAGACCTACAATGAGCAGTTCTTC
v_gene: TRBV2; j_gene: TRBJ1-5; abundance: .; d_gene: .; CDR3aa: CASSGFQNQPQHF; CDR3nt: TGTGCCAGCAGTGGGTTCCAAAATCAGCCCCAGCATTTT
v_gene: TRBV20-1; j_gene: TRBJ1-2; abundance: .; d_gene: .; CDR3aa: CSASQMEGYTF; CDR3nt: TGCAGTGCTAGCCAGATGGAAGGCTACACCTTC
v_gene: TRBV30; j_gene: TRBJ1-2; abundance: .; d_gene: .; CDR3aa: CAWSVSGRSGYTF; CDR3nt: TGTGCCTGGAGTGTGTCAGGCCGGTCTGGCTACACCTTC
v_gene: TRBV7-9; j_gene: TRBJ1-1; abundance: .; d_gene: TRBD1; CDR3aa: CASSPVDRTEAFF; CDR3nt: TGTGCCAGCAGCCCCGTGGACAGGACTGAAGCTTTCTTT
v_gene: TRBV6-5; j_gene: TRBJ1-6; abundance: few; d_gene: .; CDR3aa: CASRPSSYNSPLHF; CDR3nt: TGTGCCAGCCGACCTAGCTCCTATAATTCACCCCTCCACTTT
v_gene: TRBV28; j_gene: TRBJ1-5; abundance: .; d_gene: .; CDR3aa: CASSLDDYSNQPQHF; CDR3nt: TGTGCCAGCAGTTTAGACGATTATAGCAATCAGCCCCAGCATTTT
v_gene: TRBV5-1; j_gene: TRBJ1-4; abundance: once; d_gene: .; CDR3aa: CASNFLVEKLFF; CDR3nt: TGCGCCAGCAACTTCCTTGTTGAAAAACTGTTTTTT
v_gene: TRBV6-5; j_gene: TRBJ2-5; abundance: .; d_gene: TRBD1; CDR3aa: CASSYNRGRETQYF; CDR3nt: TGTGCCAGCAGTTACAACAGGGGGCGTGAGACCCAGTACTTC
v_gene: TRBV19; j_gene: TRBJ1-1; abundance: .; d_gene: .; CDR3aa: CASSVRQSNTEAFF; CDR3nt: TGTGCCAGTAGTGTCCGACAATCGAACACTGAAGCTTTCTTT
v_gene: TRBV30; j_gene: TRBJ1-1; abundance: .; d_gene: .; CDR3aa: CAWSSWGGQNTEAFF; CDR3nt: TGTGCCTGGAGTTCCTGGGGCGGGCAGAACACTGAAGCTTTCTTT
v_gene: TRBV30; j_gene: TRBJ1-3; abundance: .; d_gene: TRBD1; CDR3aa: CAWSSRTGGAGNTIYF; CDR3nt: TGTGCCTGGAGTTCCCGGACAGGGGGGGCTGGAAACACCATATATTTT
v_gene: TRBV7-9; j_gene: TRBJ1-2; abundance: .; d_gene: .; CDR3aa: CASSLEGRTNYGYTF; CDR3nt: TGTGCCAGCAGCTTAGAGGGCCGGACGAACTATGGCTACACCTTC
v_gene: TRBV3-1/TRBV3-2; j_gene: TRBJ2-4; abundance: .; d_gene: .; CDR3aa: CASSDLCPIAKKNIQYF; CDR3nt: TGTGCCAGCAGCGACCTCTGTCCCATTGCAAAAAAAAACATTCAGTACTTC
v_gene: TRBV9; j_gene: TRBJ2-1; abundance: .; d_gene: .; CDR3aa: CASSPATSYNEQFF; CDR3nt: TGTGCCAGCAGCCCAGCCACCTCCTACAATGAGCAGTTCTTC
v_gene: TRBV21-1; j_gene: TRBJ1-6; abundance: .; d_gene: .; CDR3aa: CASSNGRDSPLHF; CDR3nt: TGTGCCAGCAGCAACGGGAGGGACTCACCCCTCCACTTT
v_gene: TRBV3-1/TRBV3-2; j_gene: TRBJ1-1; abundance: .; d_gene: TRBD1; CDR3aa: CASSQVRQGAAFF; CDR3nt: TGTGCCAGCAGCCAAGTAAGACAGGGTGCTGCTTTCTTT
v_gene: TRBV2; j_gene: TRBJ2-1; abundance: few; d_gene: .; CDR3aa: CASSTGQFSYNEQFF; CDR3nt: TGTGCCAGCAGTACAGGACAGTTCTCCTACAATGAGCAGTTCTTC